This T cell receptor beta chain was identified during a study of blood T cell repertoires in COVID-19. The wider study: The study drew acute and convalescent COVID-19 samples from the United States, Italy and Spain. T cells, B-cell-depleted T cells, or PBMCs supplied cDNA or gDNA.

The J segment lost 6 bases and the V segment lost 7 bases, leaving 9 bases of the junction unmatched. CDR3 length: 15 amino acids. From germline, CDR1 is MDHEN and CDR2 SYDVKM. Profiled with immunoSEQ multiplex PCR; TCRdb holds only in-frame clones, not every one. The sample has just over 150,000 clones, under 90% seen once; the top ten hold about 0.5%. V usage is TRBV28 and J usage is TRBJ1-6, with 7 bases fitting TRBD1. The receptor's source is a man between 60 and 75 years old with acute or convalescent COVID-19. Sequencing was carried out using peripheral blood. The CDR3, as DNA: TGTGCCAGCACCCCCGAAGGGGGCTCTAATTCACCCCTCCACTTT. Translating gives CASTPEGGSNSPLHF.